The 2 T cell receptor beta chains presented below share a single source sample, sequenced in a study of OX40 agonist ivuxolimab in advanced cancers. Some clones are missing from TCRdb's copy, which holds only in-frame ones; the method was immunoSEQ multiplex PCR. The repertoire holds around 45,000 clones, with roughly four fifths as singletons. The sample here was CD4+ or CD8+ T cells sorted from blood, taken in a trial of the OX40 agonist ivuxolimab. All receptors derive from an adult with an advanced solid tumor such as melanoma, head and neck, liver or kidney cancer.

The genes are TRBV7-2 and TRBJ2-1; 9 bases map to TRBD2. CDR3 length equals 15 residues. Germline V lookup: CDR1 SGHTA, CDR2 FQGNSA. The V and J ends lost 1 base and 3 bases, in that order; junction bases with no gene match: 1. CDR3 sequence: CASSLELAGYNEQFF. In DNA, the CDR3 is TGTGCCAGCAGCTTAGAACTAGCGGGCTACAATGAGCAGTTCTTC. The full variable domain, its missing parts supplied by reference TRBV7-2 and TRBJ2-1, is GAGVSQSPSNKVTEKGKDVELRCDPISGHTALYWYRQSLGQGLEFLIYFQGNSAPDKSGLPSDRFSAERTGGSVSTLTIQRTQQEDSAVYLCASSLELAGYNEQFFGPGTRLTVL.

The chain recombines TRBV6-5 with TRBJ1-1; 7 bases fit TRBD1. The length of the CDR3 is 14 residues. V lost 1 base, J lost 5 bases, and 4 bases stayed unmatched. Germline V lookup: CDR1 MNHEY, CDR2 SVGAGI. CDR3 coding DNA: TGTGCCAGCAGTTACTTATCAGGGGGGACTGAAGCTTTCTTT. It specifies CASSYLSGGTEAFF.